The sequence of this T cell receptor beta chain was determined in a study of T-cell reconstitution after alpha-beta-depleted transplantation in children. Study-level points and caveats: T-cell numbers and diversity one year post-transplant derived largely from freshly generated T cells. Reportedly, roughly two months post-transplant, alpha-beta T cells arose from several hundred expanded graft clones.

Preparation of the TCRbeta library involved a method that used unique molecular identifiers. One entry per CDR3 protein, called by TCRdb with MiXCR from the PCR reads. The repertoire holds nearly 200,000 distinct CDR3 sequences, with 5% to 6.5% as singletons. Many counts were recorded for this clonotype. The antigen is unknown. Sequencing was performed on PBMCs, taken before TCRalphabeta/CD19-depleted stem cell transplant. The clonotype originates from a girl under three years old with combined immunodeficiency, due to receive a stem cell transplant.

CDR3 sequence reads: CASSQDRLAGPDEQYF. CDR3 bases: TGCGCCAGCAGCCAAGATAGGCTAGCGGGGCCCGACGAGCAGTACTTC. This sequence joins TRBV4-1 and TRBJ2-7; 9 bases are a match to TRBD2. After removal of 0 bases from V and 5 bases from J, the junction contained 8 bases not matched to a gene. Germline V gene data show CDR1 as MGHRA and CDR2 as YSYEKL. The CDR3 length is 16 residues.